This T cell receptor (beta chain) was obtained from a study of tumor-infiltrating lymphocytes in localized non-small cell lung cancer. Study-wide background: Several tumor histologies, both smoking statuses, and some post-neoadjuvant chemotherapy samples were included.

Profiled with immunoSEQ multiplex PCR; TCRdb holds only in-frame clones, not every one. Of some 8,000 clones in the sample, 60% to 80% were seen once. The TCR originated in a human donor with non-small cell lung cancer. Material for sequencing was uninvolved lung tissue not adjacent to the tumor.

CDR3 bases: TGTGCCAGCAGGGAACCGCGGACAGGGCGGCGGGAGCAGTACTTC. Amino acids: CASREPRTGRREQYF. The chain joins TRBV2 to TRBJ2-7; 8 nucleotides align to TRBD1. The J segment lost 7 bases and the V segment lost 6 bases, leaving 14 bases of the junction unmatched. Germline loops: CDR1 SNHLY, CDR2 FYNNEI. CDR3 length: 15 amino acids.